This T cell receptor (beta chain) stems from a study of control samples from healthy donors and cancer patients. This CDR3 has 16 residues. CDR1 is ENHRY and CDR2 is SYGVKD in the germline V gene. V shed 3 bases and J 4 bases; nucleotides not matched to a gene: 10. Profiled with immunoSEQ multiplex PCR; TCRdb holds only in-frame clones, not every one. The table has 150,000 to 200,000 clones, around 94% seen once. The TCR was taken from a man aged 60 to 75 with colorectal cancer. The chain has TRBV10-3 and TRBJ2-5; 8 bases line up with TRBD2. The sequencing input was PBMCs. The CDR3 region is CAISDPGGAGGETQYF. Here the CDR3 DNA reads TGTGCCATCAGTGATCCCGGGGGGGCCGGGGGAGAGACCCAGTACTTC.